Listed here is a single T cell receptor beta chain. The CDR3 loop spans 14 amino acids. CDR1 MDHEN and CDR2 SYDVKM come from the germline V gene. Trimming left V 5 bases short and J 2 bases short, with 10 bases between. Sequencing was performed with immunoSEQ multiplex PCR; in TCRdb, only in-frame clones are kept and a portion is missing. The sample has more than 65,000 clones; around nine tenths are singletons. These data belong to a study of T cell changes during pregnancy in multiple sclerosis. Material: CD4+ T cells from peripheral blood mononuclear cells, obtained before pregnancy. The chain carries TRBV28 and TRBJ1-5; D not certain. The sequence was collected from a female donor with multiple sclerosis, enrolled in a pregnancy study. The CDR3 nucleotides are TGTGCCAGCAGTCCTAATGGTGGCAATCAGCCCCAGCATTTT. This encodes CASSPNGGNQPQHF. Complete variable domain (other parts from reference TRBV28 and TRBJ1-5): DVKVTQSSRYLVKRTGEKVFLECVQDMDHENMFWYRQDPGLGLRLIYFSYDVKMKEKGDIPEGYSVSREKKERFSLILESASTNQTSMYLCASSPNGGNQPQHFGDGTRLSIL.